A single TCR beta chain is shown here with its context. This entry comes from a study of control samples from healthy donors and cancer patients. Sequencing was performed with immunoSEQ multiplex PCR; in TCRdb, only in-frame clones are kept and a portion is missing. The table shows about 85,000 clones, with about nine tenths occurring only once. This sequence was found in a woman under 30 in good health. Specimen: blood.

CDR3 protein: CASSPVVGPDNEQFF. CDR3 DNA sequence: TGTGCCAGCAGTCCAGTGGTAGGACCCGACAATGAGCAGTTCTTC. The rearrangement uses TRBV7-2 and TRBJ2-1; unclear D gene. Trimming pared 6 bases from V and 5 bases from J, leaving 17 bases between. Germline loops: CDR1 SGHTA, CDR2 FQGNSA. The CDR3 length is 15 residues.